The rows below give T cell receptor beta chains drawn from one sample of a study of CD8 T cells in ankylosing spondylitis. TCRdb re-called the 5' RACE reads with MiXCR, one entry per CDR3 protein. The top ten hold about 7.3% of the sample, which has some 140,000 distinct CDR3 sequences, 7.5% to 9.5% seen once. Source material: synovial fluid, either unsorted or a sorted T cell fraction (not recorded which). The receptors were sampled from a male donor with ankylosing spondylitis. CDR3s include the opening cysteine and the closing phenylalanine or tryptophan. The D gene is left open where the match is weak. Only some rows state a clone size, as once, few, many or a class for expanded clones.

v_call	d_call	clone_size	j_call	cdr3_aa	cdr3_nt
TRBV27	.	many	TRBJ1-2	CASRGPGYGYTF	TGTGCCAGCAGAGGACCCGGCTATGGCTACACCTTC
TRBV5-1	TRBD2	.	TRBJ2-7	CASSLRLAGAHSYEQYF	TGCGCCAGCAGCTTGAGGCTAGCGGGGGCCCACTCCTACGAGCAGTACTTC
TRBV4-2	.	many	TRBJ2-6	CASSLLGGSGANVLTF	TGTGCCAGCAGCCTACTTGGGGGCTCTGGGGCCAACGTCCTGACTTTC
TRBV6-1	.	.	TRBJ1-2	CASSERGDGYTF	TGTGCCAGCAGTGAACGAGGGGATGGCTACACCTTC
TRBV20-1	TRBD1	many	TRBJ1-2	CSPETGVAYGYTF	TGCAGCCCCGAGACAGGGGTTGCCTATGGCTACACCTTC
TRBV2	.	many	TRBJ2-7	CASSEQVNSYEQYF	TGTGCCAGCAGTGAACAGGTGAACTCCTACGAGCAGTACTTC
TRBV15	TRBD1	many	TRBJ1-5	CATSMGTASNQPQHF	TGTGCCACCAGCATGGGGACAGCGAGCAATCAGCCCCAGCATTTT
TRBV11-2	.	few	TRBJ2-7	CASSFGWGYEQYF	TGTGCCAGCAGCTTTGGGTGGGGCTACGAGCAGTACTTC
TRBV29-1	.	many	TRBJ2-3	CSDWAGDTQYF	TGCAGCGACTGGGCGGGGGATACGCAGTATTTT
TRBV18	.	many	TRBJ2-1	CASSVGLSSYNEQFF	TGTGCCAGCTCTGTCGGCCTGAGCTCCTACAATGAGCAGTTCTTC
TRBV7-2	TRBD1	many	TRBJ1-5	CASSGQGNQPQHF	TGTGCCAGCAGCGGACAGGGCAATCAGCCCCAGCATTTT
TRBV20-1	TRBD1	many	TRBJ1-2	CSASSTGAVFYGYTF	TGCAGTGCTTCCTCGACAGGGGCCGTCTTCTATGGCTACACCTTC
TRBV6-1	TRBD1	many	TRBJ2-3	CASSPLGTGPPDLTDTQYF	TGTGCCAGCAGTCCCCTAGGGACAGGTCCTCCCGATCTCACAGATACGCAGTATTTT
TRBV12-3/TRBV12-4	TRBD1	many	TRBJ1-2	CASSYRQGAAGYTF	TGTGCCAGCAGCTATAGACAGGGGGCGGCTGGCTACACCTTC
TRBV29-1	.	many	TRBJ2-1	CSAPYSGAYNEQFF	TGCAGCGCCCCCTACTCGGGTGCCTACAATGAGCAGTTCTTC
TRBV20-1	.	many	TRBJ2-1	CSARQGSYNEQFF	TGCAGTGCTAGACAGGGGTCCTACAATGAGCAGTTCTTC
TRBV6-2/TRBV6-3	.	few	TRBJ1-1	CASFSGGFMNTEAFF	TGTGCCAGCTTTTCGGGGGGCTTTATGAACACTGAAGCTTTCTTT
TRBV20-1	TRBD1	.	TRBJ1-1	CSASGTGPRYTEAFF	TGCAGTGCTAGCGGGACAGGGCCCCGCTACACTGAAGCTTTCTTT
TRBV5-4	TRBD2	many	TRBJ2-7	CASSFVSGGPTYEQYF	TGTGCCAGCAGCTTTGTGAGCGGGGGGCCAACCTACGAGCAGTACTTC
TRBV7-2	TRBD1	.	TRBJ1-1	CASSYSGGAEAFF	TGTGCCAGCAGCTATTCAGGGGGGGCTGAAGCTTTCTTT
TRBV5-1	.	many	TRBJ1-5	CASSVGASNQPQHF	TGCGCCAGCAGTGTGGGGGCTAGCAATCAGCCCCAGCATTTT
TRBV28	TRBD1	many	TRBJ2-3	CASGTVVDTQYF	TGTGCCAGTGGGACAGTTGTAGATACGCAGTATTTT
TRBV29-1	.	many	TRBJ2-5	CSSLRKGRETQYF	TGCAGCTCCCTCAGGAAGGGTAGAGAGACCCAGTACTTC
TRBV20-1	TRBD2	few	TRBJ2-1	CSASNPAGGYNEQFF	TGCAGTGCTAGTAACCCCGCGGGGGGCTACAATGAGCAGTTCTTC
TRBV29-1	.	few	TRBJ1-1	CSVAQGWAMNTEAFF	TGCAGCGTGGCACAGGGTTGGGCCATGAACACTGAAGCTTTCTTT
TRBV2	.	many	TRBJ2-1	CASSGTLGNEQFF	TGTGCCAGCAGTGGGACATTGGGGAATGAGCAGTTCTTC
TRBV20-1	.	many	TRBJ1-4	CSAFQGHNEKLFF	TGCAGTGCATTTCAGGGTCACAATGAAAAACTGTTTTTT
TRBV20-1	.	many	TRBJ2-5	CSASDQIHQETQYF	TGCAGTGCTAGTGATCAGATTCACCAAGAGACCCAGTACTTC